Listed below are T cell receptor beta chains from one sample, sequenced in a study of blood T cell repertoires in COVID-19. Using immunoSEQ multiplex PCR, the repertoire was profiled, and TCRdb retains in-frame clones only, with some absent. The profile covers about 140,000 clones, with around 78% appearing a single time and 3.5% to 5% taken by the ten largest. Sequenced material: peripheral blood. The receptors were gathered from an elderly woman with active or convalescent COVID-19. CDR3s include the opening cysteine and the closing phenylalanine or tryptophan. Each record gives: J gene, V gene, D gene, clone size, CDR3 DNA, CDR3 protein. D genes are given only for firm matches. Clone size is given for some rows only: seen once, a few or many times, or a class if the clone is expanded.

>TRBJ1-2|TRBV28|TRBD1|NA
TGTGCCAGCAGTTTATCCGGACAGGGGACTGACTACACCTTC
CASSLSGQGTDYTF
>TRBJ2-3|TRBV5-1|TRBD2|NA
TGCGCCAGCAGCTTGGCTGGCGGGGGGCGCACAGATACGCAGTATTTT
CASSLAGGGRTDTQYF
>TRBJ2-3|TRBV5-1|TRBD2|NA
TGCGCCAGCAGCCTATGGACTAGCGGGGGGAGCACAGATACGCAGTATTTT
CASSLWTSGGSTDTQYF
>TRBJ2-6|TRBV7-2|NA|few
TGTGCCAGCAGCTTAGGAGGGCTTCGGGGGGCCAACGTCCTGACTTTC
CASSLGGLRGANVLTF
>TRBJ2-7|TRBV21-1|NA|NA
TGTGCCAGCAGCAGAGGCCATGGTTTTTTCAACGAGCAGTACTTC
CASSRGHGFFNEQYF
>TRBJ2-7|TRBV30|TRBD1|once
TGTGCCTGGAGTGTGGGTCAGGGGGTCTCCTACGAGCAGTACTTC
CAWSVGQGVSYEQYF
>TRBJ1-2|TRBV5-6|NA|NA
TGTGCCAGCAGCCGGCAGAGTAAACAGACAGTCTATGGCTACACCTTC
CASSRQSKQTVYGYTF
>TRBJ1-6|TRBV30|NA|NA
TGTGCCTGGACAAAGCGGAGGGGACTTGGGAGCTCCTATAATTCACCCCTCCACTTT
CAWTKRRGLGSSYNSPLHF
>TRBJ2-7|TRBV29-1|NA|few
TGCAGCGTTGAAGGAGAGGACACGGGCTACGAGCAGTACTTC
CSVEGEDTGYEQYF
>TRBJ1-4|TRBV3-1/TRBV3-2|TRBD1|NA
TGTGCCAGCAGCCGGGACAGGGGTGAAAAACTGTTTTTT
CASSRDRGEKLFF
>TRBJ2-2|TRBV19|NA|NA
TGTGCCAGTAGTATAAGCCAAACCGGGGAGCTGTTTTTT
CASSISQTGELFF
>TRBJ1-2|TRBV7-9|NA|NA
TGTGCCAGCAGCTTCAGCTCGAGTTGGGGCTCTGGTGGCTACACCTTC
CASSFSSSWGSGGYTF
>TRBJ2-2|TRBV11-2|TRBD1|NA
TGTGCCAGCAGCCGGGACAGGGAATTCCGGGAGCTGTTTTTT
CASSRDREFRELFF
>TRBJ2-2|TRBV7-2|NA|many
TGTGCCAGCAGGCCACCCTCGGGGGGCCCTGGCGGGGAGCTGTTTTTT
CASRPPSGGPGGELFF
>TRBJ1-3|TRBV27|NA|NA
TGTGCCAGCAGTTCATGGGGGGGCGGCTCTGGAAACACCATATATTTT
CASSSWGGGSGNTIYF
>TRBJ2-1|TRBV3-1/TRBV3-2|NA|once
TGTGCCAGCAGCCAAGGGACTGGAAACAATGAGCAGTTCTTC
CASSQGTGNNEQFF
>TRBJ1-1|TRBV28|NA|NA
TGTGCCAGCAGAGTCATCGCCGCCCAGGGGTTGACTGAAGCTTTCTTT
CASRVIAAQGLTEAFF
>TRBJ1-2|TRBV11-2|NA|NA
TGTGCCAGCAGCCCCGATGCGAACCTAATAGGCTACACCTTC
CASSPDANLIGYTF
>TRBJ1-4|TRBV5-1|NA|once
TGCGCCAGCAGACGGGGGACGGATAATGAAAAACTGTTTTTT
CASRRGTDNEKLFF
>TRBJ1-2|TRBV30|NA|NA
TGTGCCTGGACAGGATTTAACTATGGCTACACCTTC
CAWTGFNYGYTF
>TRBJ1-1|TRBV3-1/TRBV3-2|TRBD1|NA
TGTGCCAGCAGCCGCGCAGGGACAGGGGGAAACACTGAAGCTTTCTTT
CASSRAGTGGNTEAFF
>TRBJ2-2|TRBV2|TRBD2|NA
TGTGCCAGCAGGCGGACTAGCGGGGGGACGAACACCGGGGAGCTGTTTTTT
CASRRTSGGTNTGELFF
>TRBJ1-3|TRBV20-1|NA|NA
TGCAGTGCTAGTGCAGATTCCTCTGGAAACACCATATATTTT
CSASADSSGNTIYF
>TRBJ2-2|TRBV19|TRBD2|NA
TGTGCCAGTAGTGAAGGACTAGGAAAGATCGGGGAGCTGTTTTTT
CASSEGLGKIGELFF
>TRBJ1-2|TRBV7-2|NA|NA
TGTGCCAGCAGTCCCGGACAGAACAACTATGGCTACACCTTC
CASSPGQNNYGYTF
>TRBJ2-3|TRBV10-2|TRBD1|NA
TGCGCCAGCACGGGGACAGGGCTAGCAGATACGCAGTATTTT
CASTGTGLADTQYF
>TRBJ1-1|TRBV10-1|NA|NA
TGCGCCAGAATACAGGTAAACACTGAAGCTTTCTTT
CARIQVNTEAFF
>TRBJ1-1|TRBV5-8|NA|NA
TGTGCCAGCAGCTTGACAGCTAACACTGAAGCTTTCTTT
CASSLTANTEAFF
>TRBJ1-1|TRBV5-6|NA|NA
TGTGCCAGCAGCTTCGACCGGGTTCTCATGAACACTGAAGCTTTCTTT
CASSFDRVLMNTEAFF
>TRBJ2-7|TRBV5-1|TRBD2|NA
TGCGCCAGCAGCTCGGTGACTAGCGGGGGCCATCAGTACTTC
CASSSVTSGGHQYF
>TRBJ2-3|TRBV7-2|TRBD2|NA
TGTGCCAGCAGCCTCGGGACTAGCGATAGATCGTATTTT
CASSLGTSDRSYF
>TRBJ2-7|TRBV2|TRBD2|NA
TGTGCCAGCAGTGAATCCCTAGCGGGGGGAACCTACGAGCAGTACTTC
CASSESLAGGTYEQYF
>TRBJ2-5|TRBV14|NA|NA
TGTGCCAGCAGCCAACTCAGGCAAGAGACCCAGTACTTC
CASSQLRQETQYF